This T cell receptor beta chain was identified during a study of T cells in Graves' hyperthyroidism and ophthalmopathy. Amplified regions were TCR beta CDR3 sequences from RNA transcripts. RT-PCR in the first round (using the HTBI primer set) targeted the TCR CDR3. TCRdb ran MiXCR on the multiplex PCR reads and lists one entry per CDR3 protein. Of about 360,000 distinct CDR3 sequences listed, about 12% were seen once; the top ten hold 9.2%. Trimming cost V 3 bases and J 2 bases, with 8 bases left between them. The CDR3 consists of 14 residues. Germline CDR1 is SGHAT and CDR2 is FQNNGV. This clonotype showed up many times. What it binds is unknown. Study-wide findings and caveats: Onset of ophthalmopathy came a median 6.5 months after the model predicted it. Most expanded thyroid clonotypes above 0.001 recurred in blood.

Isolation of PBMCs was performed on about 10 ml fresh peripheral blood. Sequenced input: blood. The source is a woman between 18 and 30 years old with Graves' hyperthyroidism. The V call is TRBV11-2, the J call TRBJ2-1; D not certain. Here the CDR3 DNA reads TGTGCCAGCAGCTTTCGTGGCCCCTACAATGAGCAGTTCTTC. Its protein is CASSFRGPYNEQFF. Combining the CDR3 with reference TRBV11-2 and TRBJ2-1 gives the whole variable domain EAGVAQSPRYKIIEKRQSVAFWCNPISGHATLYWYQQILGQGPKLLIQFQNNGVVDDSQLPKDRFSAERLKGVDSTLKIQPAKLEDSAVYLCASSFRGPYNEQFFGPGTRLTVL.